The clone carrying this T cell receptor beta chain is labeled medium-sized (0.01 to 0.1%). The data belong to a study of blood T cell repertoires in COVID-19. Study background: PBMCs, B-cell-depleted T cells, or T cells provided the cDNA or gDNA that made up the material.

The germline CDR1 and CDR2 sequences are MNHEY and SMNVEV (reference sequence). The CDR3 has 16 residues. Trimming removed 2 bases at V and 0 bases at J, with 11 bases between. Profiled with immunoSEQ multiplex PCR; TCRdb holds only in-frame clones, not every one. The data hold fewer than 110,000 clones, with about four fifths observed a single time. The sequenced sample consisted of peripheral blood. The V gene is TRBV27, the J gene TRBJ1-5, with D maybe TRBD1 (5 bases). The receptor was derived from a human donor in a cohort sampled during active COVID-19. The DNA of the CDR3 is TGTGCCAGCAGTTTAGACAGCTCCTCTAGCAATCAGCCCCAGCATTTT. Translation gives CASSLDSSSSNQPQHF.